This T cell receptor beta chain originates from a study of T and B cells in COVID-19 patients. About the research overall: Peripheral blood came from COVID-19 patients with active infection or after recovery.

This clonotype ranks as medium-sized. TRB rearrangements were amplified by multiplex PCR with BIOMED2 TRB-A/B primers. TCRdb recomputed calls from the multiplex PCR reads with MiXCR, one row per CDR3 protein. The repertoire holds thousands of distinct CDR3 sequences, with about 20% as singletons. Blood genomic DNA input for TRB amplification was about 240-550 ng. The sequence derives from a human donor who had recovered from COVID-19. Source material: blood.

CDR3 in amino acids: CASSYRGTSGRAYSYEQYF. CDR3 in DNA: TGTGCCAGCAGTTACCGAGGGACTAGCGGGAGGGCTTACTCCTACGAGCAGTACTTC. This chain joins TRBV6-5 and TRBJ2-7; TRBD2 matches 16 bases. Germline trimming cut 2 bases from V and 0 bases from J; bases unmatched to any gene: 7. This CDR3 is 19 amino acids long. The germline CDR1 and CDR2 sequences are MNHEY and SVGAGI.